The subject of this entry is one T cell receptor beta chain. Its antigen is not yet known. No conserved phenylalanine or tryptophan ends this CDR3, so it is likely a read error. It is unclear where the CDR3 begins or ends on the DNA, so no DNA is shown, and the CDR3 is as TCRdb lists it. TCRbeta libraries were sequenced on an Illumina MiSeq, and an average of roughly 39,000 productive templates per sample was obtained. TCRbeta CDR3 libraries were generated with the immunoSEQ assay using multiplex PCR amplification. Regarding the original processing steps: Repertoire diversity was calculated as previously defined, with values near 0 taken to indicate extremely monoclonal samples. TCRdb mirrors the immuneACCESS table, restricted to in-frame sequences. Some clones are absent from its copies; in checked studies, under half trace to an unresolved V gene, and the reason for the others is unknown. V, J and clone size derive from that table, while D and trimming were established from the DNA sequence. The table for this sample shows fewer than 3,000 clones. Over 80% of the sample rests with the top ten.

This specimen comes from a study of STAT3 mutations in large granular lymphocyte leukemia (dated by TCRdb to about 2019). Background on the whole study: In roughly half of the longitudinally sequenced T-LGLL patients, canonical activating STAT3 mutations were detected. Over half of the T-LGLL patients were given one or more immunosuppressive therapy regimens, and 40% of the treated patients had a hematologic response. Serial deep sequencing of TCRbeta CDR3 and STAT3 was performed in patients with T-cell large granular lymphocyte leukemia to reconstruct clonal hierarchy and dynamics. From an initial cohort of over 200 LGL patients, roughly 17 representative T-LGLL cases were selected for longitudinal TCRbeta and STAT3 sequencing. As controls within the study, a couple of patients with natural killer LGL leukemia were also sequenced longitudinally. Each patient was sequenced at an average of roughly 3.7 time points, ranging from 2 to 8 samplings. What the study reported, not specific to this receptor: Linking therapy response to changes in TCR clonal burden was complicated by variable intervals between samplings and by differing treatment regimens. Because no samples were available when a clone first appeared, clonal expansion was inferred from samplings taken at other points. Persisting codominant clonotypes in some patients meant a small but highly pathogenic clone may have been missed. TCR clonotype switching after therapy was observed in 6 of 18 patients, and all newly emerging clones were found to be STAT3 wild type. The burden of the dominant TCR clone was higher than the STAT3 mutant burden in several patients, which suggests that the STAT3 mutation arose secondarily inside a clone that had already expanded. All T-LGLL patients had at least one immunodominant TCRbeta clonotype, and roughly half had multiple immunodominant subclonotypes.

DNA was extracted from blood mononuclear cells, with the same DNA used for both TCR and STAT3 sequencing. The CDR3 is 11 residues long, ends included. Reading the germline V gene gives CDR1 SGHTA and CDR2 FQGNSA. The clonotype originates from a human donor with T large granular lymphocyte leukemia. The donor label of this sample is uncertain. Some clones in this sample may be carry-over from other donors' samples. The chain joins TRBV7-2 to TRBJ2-5; TRBD2, as called in the table, went unchecked against the DNA. The source material was PBMCs. The CDR3 protein: CASSLTRSRET.